Included here is one TCR beta chain sequence, with context. Its antigen remains unknown. This may come from a read error, since a much larger clone is one base off. Time point: newly diagnosed GD, antithyroid drugs for less than 3 months. Researchers made the TCR library from RNA that was extracted from PBMCs. Combining iRepertoire HTBI primers with Arm-PCR of CDR3 regions, the authors built TCR beta libraries. Via MiXCR, TCRdb re-called the multiplex PCR reads, giving one row per CDR3 protein. The sample consists of more than 450,000 distinct CDR3 sequences, 16% of them appearing once. CDR3 size: 15 residues. Germline V lookup: CDR1 SNHLY, CDR2 FYNNEI. The germline V and J ends were trimmed by 5 bases and 7 bases, with 15 bases remaining between them. This sample stems from a study of regulatory T cells in long-lasting Graves disease. General study points: The study examined only peripheral blood, not thyroid tissue. Segments TRBV28, TRBJ1-2 and TRBJ2-5 showed preferential usage in persistent disease. The TCR repertoire of persistent Graves' patients was less diverse than that of newly diagnosed ones.

This same sample was also taken into another study, of T cells in Graves' hyperthyroidism and ophthalmopathy. That work contributes: Appearing also in blood were most of the thyroid clonotypes expanded above 0.001.

This rearrangement joins TRBV2 to TRBJ1-6, with D possibly being TRBD1 (5 bases). The clonotype originates from a middle-aged man with Graves disease. The input for sequencing was peripheral blood mononuclear cells (PBMCs), taken at new diagnosis, from a patient treated with antithyroid drugs. The CDR3 nucleotides are TGTGCCAGCAGTCTACTCTCGCAGGGCAATTCACCCCTCCACTTT. Translated: CASSLLSQGNSPLHF.